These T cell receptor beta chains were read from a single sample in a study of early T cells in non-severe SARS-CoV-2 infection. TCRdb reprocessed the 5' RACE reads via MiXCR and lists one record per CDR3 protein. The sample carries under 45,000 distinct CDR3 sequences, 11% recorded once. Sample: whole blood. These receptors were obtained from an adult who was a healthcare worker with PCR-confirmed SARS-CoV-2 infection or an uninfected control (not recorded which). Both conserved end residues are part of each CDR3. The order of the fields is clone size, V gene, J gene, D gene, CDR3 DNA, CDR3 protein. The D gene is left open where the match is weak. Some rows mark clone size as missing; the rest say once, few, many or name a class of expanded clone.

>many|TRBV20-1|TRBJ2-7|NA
TGCAGTGCTAGTTCCCGGGACATCTCCTCTGGGTACGAGCAGTACTTC
CSASSRDISSGYEQYF
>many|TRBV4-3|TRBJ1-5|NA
TGCGCCAGCAGCCAAGGCTCTAATCAGCCCCAGCATTTT
CASSQGSNQPQHF
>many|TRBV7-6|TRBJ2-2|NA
TGTGCCAGCAGCTTAGTTGACAGAAACACCGGGGAGCTGTTTTTT
CASSLVDRNTGELFF
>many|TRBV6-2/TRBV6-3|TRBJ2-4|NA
TGTGCCAGCTCTGTGATTGGGGGGGCTGAAGCCAAAAACATTCAGTACTTC
CASSVIGGAEAKNIQYF
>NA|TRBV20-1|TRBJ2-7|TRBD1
TGCAGTGCTAGAGGACCGGGACAGGGGGACGAGCAGTACTTC
CSARGPGQGDEQYF
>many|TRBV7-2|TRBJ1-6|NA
TGTGCCAGCAGCTTAACAGTCCCGGTGAGACCCCTCCACTTT
CASSLTVPVRPLHF
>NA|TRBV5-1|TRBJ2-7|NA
TGCGCCAGCAGCGATCCGGGGGTATACACCTACGAGCAGTACTTC
CASSDPGVYTYEQYF
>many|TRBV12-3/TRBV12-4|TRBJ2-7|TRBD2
TGTGCCAGCAGCCCAAGGACAGGTGGTATAGCGGGGGGGCTCCACGAGCAGTACTTC
CASSPRTGGIAGGLHEQYF
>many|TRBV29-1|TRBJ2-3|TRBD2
TGCAGCGCGGCGGGGGGCCGCACAGATACGCAGTATTTT
CSAAGGRTDTQYF
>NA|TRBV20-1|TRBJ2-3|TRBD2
TGCAGTGCTAGAGACGGACTAGCGGGGTCTGATACGCAGTATTTT
CSARDGLAGSDTQYF
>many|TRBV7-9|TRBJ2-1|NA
TGTGCCAGCAGCTTAGCGCTGAGCAGGGAACTCACGAGATACAATGAGCAGTTCTTC
CASSLALSRELTRYNEQFF
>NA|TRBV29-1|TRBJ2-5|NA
TGCAGCGTTGAGCGCCTCCAAGAGACCCAGTACTTC
CSVERLQETQYF
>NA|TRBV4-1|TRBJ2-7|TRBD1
TGCGCCAGCAGCCAAGAATGGACAGGGACCTCCTACGAGCAGTACTTC
CASSQEWTGTSYEQYF
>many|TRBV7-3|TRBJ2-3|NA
TGTGCCAGCAGCTTAATGGGCGGGGGCGATACGCAGTATTTT
CASSLMGGGDTQYF
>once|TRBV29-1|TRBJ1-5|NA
TGCAGCGCTCGATGTCAGCCCCAGCATTTT
CSARCQPQHF
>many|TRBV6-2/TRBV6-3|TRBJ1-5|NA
TGTGCCAGCAGTCAGGGCCAGCCCCAGCATTTT
CASSQGQPQHF
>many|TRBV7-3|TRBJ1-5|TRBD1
TGTGCCAGCAGCTTCCGGGACAGGGAGCAGCCCCAGCATTTT
CASSFRDREQPQHF